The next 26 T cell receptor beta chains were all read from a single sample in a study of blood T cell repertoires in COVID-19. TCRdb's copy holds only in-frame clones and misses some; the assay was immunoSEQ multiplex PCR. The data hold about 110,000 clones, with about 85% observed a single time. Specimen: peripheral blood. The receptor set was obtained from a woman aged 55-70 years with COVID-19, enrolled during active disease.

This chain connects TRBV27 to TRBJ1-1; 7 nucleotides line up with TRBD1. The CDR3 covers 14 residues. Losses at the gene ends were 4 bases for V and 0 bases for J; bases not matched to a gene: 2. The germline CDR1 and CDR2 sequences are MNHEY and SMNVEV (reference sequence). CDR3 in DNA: TGTGCCAGCAGTTCGGGGACAGTGAACACTGAAGCTTTCTTT. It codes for CASSSGTVNTEAFF.

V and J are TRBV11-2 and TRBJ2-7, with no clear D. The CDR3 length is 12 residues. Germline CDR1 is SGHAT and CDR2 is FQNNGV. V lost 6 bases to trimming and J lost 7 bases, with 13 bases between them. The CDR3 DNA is TGTGCCAGCAGACTACTTTTGCGAGAGCAGTACTTC. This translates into CASRLLLREQYF.

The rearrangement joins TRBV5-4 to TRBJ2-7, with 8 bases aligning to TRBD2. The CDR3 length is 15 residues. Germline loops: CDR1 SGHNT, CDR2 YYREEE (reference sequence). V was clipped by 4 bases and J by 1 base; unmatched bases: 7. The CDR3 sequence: CASSPGGGSSYEQYF. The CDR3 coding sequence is TGTGCCAGCAGCCCGGGGGGGGGTAGTTCCTACGAGCAGTACTTC. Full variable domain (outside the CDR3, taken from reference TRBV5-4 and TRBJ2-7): ETGVTQSPTHLIKTRGQQVTLRCSSQSGHNTVSWYQQALGQGPQFIFQYYREEENGRGNFPPRFSGLQFPNYSSELNVNALELDDSALYLCASSPGGGSSYEQYFGPGTRLTVT.

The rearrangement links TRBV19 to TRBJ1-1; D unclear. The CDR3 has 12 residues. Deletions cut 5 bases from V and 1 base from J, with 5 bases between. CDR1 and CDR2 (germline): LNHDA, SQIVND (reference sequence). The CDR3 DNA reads TGTGCCAGTAGTCGGTGGAACACTGAAGCTTTCTTT. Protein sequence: CASSRWNTEAFF.

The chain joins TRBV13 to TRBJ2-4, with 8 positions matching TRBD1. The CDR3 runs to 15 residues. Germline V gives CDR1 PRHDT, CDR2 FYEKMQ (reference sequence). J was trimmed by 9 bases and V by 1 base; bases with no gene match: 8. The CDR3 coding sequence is TGTGCCAGCAGCTTAGATCCAGGGGGCGGAGTCATTCAGTACTTC. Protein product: CASSLDPGGGVIQYF.

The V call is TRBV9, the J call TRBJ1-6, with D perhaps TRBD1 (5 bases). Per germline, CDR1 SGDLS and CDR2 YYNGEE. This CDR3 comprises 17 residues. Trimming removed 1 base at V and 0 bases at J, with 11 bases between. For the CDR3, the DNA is TGTGCCAGCAGCGTATCGGACATGAGCTCCTATAATTCACCCCTCCACTTT. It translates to CASSVSDMSSYNSPLHF.

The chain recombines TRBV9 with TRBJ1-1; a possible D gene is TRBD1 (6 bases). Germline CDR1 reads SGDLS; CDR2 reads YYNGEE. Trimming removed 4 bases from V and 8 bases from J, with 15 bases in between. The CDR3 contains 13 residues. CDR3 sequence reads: CASSQTGSREAFF. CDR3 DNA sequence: TGTGCCAGCAGCCAAACAGGGAGTAGAGAAGCTTTCTTT.

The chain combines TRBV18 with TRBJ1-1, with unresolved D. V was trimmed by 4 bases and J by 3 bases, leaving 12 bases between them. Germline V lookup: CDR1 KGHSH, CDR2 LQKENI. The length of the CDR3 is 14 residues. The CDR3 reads CASSRRLKDTEAFF. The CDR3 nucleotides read TGTGCCAGCTCACGGCGGTTAAAAGACACTGAAGCTTTCTTT.

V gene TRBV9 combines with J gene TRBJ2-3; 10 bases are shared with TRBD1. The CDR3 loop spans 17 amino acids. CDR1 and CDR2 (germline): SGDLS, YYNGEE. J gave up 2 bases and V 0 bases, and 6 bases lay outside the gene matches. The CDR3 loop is CASSVGLTGGLTDTQYF. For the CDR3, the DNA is TGTGCCAGCAGCGTAGGCCTGACAGGGGGCCTCACAGATACGCAGTATTTT.

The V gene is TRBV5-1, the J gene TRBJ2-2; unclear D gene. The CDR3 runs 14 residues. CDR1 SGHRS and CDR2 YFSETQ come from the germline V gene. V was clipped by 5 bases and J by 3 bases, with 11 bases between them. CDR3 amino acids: CASRPFEYTGELFF. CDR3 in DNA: TGCGCCAGCAGGCCGTTTGAGTACACCGGGGAGCTGTTTTTT.

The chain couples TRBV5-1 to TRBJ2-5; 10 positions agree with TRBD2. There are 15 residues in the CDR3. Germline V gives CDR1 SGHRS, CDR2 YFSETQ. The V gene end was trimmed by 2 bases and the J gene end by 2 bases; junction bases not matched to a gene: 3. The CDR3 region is CASSFLAGVQETQYF. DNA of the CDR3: TGCGCCAGCAGCTTCCTAGCGGGGGTACAAGAGACCCAGTACTTC.

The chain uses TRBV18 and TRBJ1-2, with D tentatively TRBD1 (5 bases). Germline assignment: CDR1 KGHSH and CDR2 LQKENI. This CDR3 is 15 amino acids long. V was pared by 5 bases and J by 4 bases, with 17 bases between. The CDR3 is CASSSQGSTLYGYTF. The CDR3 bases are TGTGCCAGCTCATCCCAGGGATCCACGCTCTATGGCTACACCTTC.

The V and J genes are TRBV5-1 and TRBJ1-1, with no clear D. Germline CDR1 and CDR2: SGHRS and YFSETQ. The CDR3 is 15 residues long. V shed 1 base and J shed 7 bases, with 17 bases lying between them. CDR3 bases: TGCGCCAGCAGCTTGTTGGGGAAAGAAGCGGGTGAAGCTTTCTTT. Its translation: CASSLLGKEAGEAFF.

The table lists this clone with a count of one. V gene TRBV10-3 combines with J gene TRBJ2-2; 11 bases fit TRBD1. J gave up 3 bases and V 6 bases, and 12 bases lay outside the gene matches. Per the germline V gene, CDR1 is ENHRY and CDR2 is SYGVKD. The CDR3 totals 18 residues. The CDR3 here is CAIRAGTGGFSHTGELFF. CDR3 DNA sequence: TGTGCCATCAGGGCCGGGACAGGGGGATTTTCTCACACCGGGGAGCTGTTTTTT.

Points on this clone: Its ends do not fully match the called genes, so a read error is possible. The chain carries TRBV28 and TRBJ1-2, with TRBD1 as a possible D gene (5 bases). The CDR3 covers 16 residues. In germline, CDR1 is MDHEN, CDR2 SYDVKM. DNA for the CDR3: TGTACCAGCAGTTTCCCCGACGACAGTTCTAACTATGGCTACACCTTC. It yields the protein CTSSFPDDSSNYGYTF.

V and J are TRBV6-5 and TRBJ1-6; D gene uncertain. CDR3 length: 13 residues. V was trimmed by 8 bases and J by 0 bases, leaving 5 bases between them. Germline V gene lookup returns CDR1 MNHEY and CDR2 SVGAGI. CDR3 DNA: TGTGCCAGCCTAGTCTCCTATAATTCACCCCTCCACTTT. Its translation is CASLVSYNSPLHF.

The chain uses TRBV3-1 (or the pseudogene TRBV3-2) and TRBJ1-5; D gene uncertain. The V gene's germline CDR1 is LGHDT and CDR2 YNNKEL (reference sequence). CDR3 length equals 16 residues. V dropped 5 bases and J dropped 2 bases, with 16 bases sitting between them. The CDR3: CASSGSGSGGNQPQHF. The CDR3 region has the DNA TGTGCCAGCAGCGGATCCGGGAGTGGGGGCAATCAGCCCCAGCATTTT.

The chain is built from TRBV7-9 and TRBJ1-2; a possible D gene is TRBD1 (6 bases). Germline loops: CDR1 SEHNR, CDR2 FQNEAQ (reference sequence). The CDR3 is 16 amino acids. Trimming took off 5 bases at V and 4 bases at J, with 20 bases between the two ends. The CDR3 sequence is CASSDLINRDAYGYTF. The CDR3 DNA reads TGTGCCAGCAGCGACCTCATAAACAGGGATGCCTATGGCTACACCTTC.

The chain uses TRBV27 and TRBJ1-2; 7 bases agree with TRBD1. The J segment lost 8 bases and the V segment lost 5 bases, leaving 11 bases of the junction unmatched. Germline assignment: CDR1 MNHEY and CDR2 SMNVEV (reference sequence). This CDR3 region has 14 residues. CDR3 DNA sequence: TGTGCCAGCAGTACCCTGTTTAGGGGGCAAGGCTACACCTTC. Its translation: CASSTLFRGQGYTF.

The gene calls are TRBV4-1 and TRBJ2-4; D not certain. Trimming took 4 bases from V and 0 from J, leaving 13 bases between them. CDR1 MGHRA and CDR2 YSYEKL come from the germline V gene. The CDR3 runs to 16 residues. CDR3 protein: CASSLVPPGAKNIQYF. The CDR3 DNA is TGCGCCAGCAGCCTAGTCCCTCCAGGAGCCAAAAACATTCAGTACTTC.

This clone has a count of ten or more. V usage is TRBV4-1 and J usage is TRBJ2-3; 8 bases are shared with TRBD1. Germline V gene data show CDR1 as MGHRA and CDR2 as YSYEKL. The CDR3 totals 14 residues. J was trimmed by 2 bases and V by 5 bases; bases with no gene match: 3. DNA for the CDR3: TGCGCCAGCAGCTACAGGGGGAACACAGATACGCAGTATTTT. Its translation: CASSYRGNTDTQYF.

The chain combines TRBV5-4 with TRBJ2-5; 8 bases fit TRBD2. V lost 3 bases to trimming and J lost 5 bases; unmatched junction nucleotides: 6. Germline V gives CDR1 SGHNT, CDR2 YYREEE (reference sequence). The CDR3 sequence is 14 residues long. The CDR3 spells CASSSGGLMETQYF. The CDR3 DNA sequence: TGTGCCAGCAGCTCGGGGGGGCTAATGGAGACCCAGTACTTC.

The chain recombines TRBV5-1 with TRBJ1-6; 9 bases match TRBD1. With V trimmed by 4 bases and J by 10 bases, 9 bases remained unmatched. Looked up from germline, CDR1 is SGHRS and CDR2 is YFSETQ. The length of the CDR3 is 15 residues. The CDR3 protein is CASSLGTGSVSPLHF. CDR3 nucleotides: TGCGCCAGCAGCCTCGGGACAGGGAGTGTCTCACCCCTCCACTTT.

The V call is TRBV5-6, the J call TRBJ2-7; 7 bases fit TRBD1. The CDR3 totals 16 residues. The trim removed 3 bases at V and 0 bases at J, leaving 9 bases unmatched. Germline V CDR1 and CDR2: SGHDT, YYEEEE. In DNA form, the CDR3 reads TGTGCCAGCAGCTCCTGGACAGGCTCGAGCTCCTACGAGCAGTACTTC. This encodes CASSSWTGSSSYEQYF.

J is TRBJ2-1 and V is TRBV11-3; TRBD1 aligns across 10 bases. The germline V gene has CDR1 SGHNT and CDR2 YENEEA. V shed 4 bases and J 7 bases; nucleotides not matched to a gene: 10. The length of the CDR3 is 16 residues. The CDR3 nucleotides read TGTGCCAGCAGCTCAAGCTACGGGACAGGGGAGAATGAGCAGTTCTTC. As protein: CASSSSYGTGENEQFF.

Written as DNA, the CDR3 is TGCGCCAGCGTAAACGGAGACTCACAGGGGTCCTCCTACGAGCAGTACTTC. It codes for CASVNGDSQGSSYEQYF. The chain couples TRBV5-1 to TRBJ2-7; TRBD1 agrees at 7 bases. The CDR3 contains 17 residues. Germline V gene sequence: CDR1 SGHRS, CDR2 YFSETQ. Trimming took 7 bases from V and 0 from J; bases not matched to a gene: 16.